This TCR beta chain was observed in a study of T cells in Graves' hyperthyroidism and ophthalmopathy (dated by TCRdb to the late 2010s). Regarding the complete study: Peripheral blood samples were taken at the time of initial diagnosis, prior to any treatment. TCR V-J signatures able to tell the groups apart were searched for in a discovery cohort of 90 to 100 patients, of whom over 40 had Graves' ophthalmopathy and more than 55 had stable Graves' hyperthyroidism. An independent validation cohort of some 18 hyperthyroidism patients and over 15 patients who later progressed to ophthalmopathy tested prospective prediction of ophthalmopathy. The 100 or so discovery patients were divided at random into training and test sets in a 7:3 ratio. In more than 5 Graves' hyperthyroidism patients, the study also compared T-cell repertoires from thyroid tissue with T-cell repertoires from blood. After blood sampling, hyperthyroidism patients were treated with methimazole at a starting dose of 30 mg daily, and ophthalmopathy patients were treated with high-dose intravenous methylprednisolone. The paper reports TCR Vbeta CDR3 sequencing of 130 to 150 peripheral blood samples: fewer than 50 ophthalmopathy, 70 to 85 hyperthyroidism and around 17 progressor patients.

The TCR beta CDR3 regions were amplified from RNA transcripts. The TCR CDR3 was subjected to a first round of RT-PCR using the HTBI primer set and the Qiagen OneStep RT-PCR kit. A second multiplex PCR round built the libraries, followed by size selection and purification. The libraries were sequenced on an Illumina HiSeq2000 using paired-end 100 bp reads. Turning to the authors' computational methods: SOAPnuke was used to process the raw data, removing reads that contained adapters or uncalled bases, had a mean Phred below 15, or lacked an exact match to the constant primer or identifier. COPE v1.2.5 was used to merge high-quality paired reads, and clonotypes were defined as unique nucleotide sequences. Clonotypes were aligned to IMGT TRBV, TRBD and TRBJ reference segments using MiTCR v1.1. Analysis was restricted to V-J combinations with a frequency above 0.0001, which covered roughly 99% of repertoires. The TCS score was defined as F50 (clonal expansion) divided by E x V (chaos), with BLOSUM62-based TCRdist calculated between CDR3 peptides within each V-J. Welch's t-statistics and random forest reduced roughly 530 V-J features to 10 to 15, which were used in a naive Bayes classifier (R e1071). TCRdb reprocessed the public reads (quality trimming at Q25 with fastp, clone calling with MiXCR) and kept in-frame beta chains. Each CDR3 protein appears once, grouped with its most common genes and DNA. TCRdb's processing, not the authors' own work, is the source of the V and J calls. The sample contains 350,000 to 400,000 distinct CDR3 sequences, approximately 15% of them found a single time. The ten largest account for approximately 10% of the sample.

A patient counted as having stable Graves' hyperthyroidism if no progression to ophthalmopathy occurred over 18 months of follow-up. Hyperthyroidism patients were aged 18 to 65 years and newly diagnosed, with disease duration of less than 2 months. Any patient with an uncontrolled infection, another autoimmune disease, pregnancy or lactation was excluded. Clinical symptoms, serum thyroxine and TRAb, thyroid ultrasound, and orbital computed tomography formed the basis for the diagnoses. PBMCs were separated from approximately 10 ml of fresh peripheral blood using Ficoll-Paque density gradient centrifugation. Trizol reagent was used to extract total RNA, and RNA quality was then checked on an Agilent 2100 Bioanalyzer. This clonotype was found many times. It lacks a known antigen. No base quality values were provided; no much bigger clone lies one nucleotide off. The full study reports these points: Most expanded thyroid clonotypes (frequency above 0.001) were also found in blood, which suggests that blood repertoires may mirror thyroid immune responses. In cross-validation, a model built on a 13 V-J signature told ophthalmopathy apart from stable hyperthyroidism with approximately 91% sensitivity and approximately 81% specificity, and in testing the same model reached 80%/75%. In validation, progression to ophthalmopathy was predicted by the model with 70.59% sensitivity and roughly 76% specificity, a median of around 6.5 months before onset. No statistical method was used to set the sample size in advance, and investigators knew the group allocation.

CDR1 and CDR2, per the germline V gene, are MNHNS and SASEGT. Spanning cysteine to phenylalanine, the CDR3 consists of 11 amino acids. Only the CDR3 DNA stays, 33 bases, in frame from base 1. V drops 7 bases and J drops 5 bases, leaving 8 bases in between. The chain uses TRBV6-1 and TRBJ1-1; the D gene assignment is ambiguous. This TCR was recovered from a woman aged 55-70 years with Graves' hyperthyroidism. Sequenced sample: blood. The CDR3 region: CASIRGTEAFF. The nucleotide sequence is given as TGTGCCAGCATTCGGGGAACTGAAGCTTTCTTT.